In this sample, the clone carrying this TCR beta chain turned up once. Alongside a J-beta primer mix, a sample-barcoded 5' primer served in a second PCR lasting 7 to 11 cycles. TCRdb processed the 5' RACE reads anew with MiXCR; each CDR3 protein has one entry. The sample shows about 800,000 distinct CDR3 sequences, 58% of them seen only once. This entry belongs to a study of blood T cells in healthy people across ages. The germline V and J ends were trimmed by 5 bases and 2 bases, with 13 bases remaining between them. This CDR3 is 15 amino acids long. Germline V gene data show CDR1 as SGHTA and CDR2 as FQGNSA.

The origin of this receptor is a man aged 25 to 45 in good health. The chain carries TRBV7-2 and TRBJ2-1; tentative D call: TRBD1 (6 bases). The sample was blood. CDR3 sequence reads: CASSPDRFTYNEQFF. The CDR3 DNA reads TGTGCCAGCAGCCCCGACAGGTTCACCTACAATGAGCAGTTCTTC.